This TCR beta chain was recorded in a study of technical replicates of blood from a handful of donors. Deletions cut 3 bases from V and 4 bases from J, with 11 bases between. Germline CDR1 is KGHSH and CDR2 is LQKENI. The CDR3 extends over 14 amino acids. Method: immunoSEQ multiplex PCR; TCRdb's copy keeps in-frame clones and lacks some. The sample comprises over 50,000 clones, roughly 95% of which are singletons, and less than 5.5% rests with the top ten. This clone was counted a few times. Sequences were obtained from PBMCs. The TCR sequence derives from a human donor in good health. Some clones in this sample may be carry-over from other donors' samples. The chain joins TRBV18 to TRBJ2-3; D is perhaps TRBD2 (5 bases). This chain's CDR3 is CASSPGIGPDTQYF. In DNA form, the CDR3 reads TGTGCCAGCTCACCCGGGATAGGCCCAGATACGCAGTATTTT.